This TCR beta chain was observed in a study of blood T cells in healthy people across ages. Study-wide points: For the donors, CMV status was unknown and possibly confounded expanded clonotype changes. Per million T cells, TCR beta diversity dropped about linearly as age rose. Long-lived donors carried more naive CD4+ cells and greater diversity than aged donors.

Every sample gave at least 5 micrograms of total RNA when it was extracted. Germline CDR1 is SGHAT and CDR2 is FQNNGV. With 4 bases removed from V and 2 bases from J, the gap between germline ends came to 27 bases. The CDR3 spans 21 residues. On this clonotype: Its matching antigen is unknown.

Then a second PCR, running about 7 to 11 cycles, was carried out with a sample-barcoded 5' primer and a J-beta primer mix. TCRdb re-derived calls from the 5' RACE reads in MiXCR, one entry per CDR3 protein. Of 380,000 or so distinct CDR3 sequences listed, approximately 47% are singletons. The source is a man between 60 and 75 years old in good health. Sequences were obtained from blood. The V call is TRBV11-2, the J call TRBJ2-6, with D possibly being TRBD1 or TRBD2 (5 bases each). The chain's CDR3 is CASSSVGTPGPTLAGANVLTF. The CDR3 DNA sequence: TGTGCCAGCAGCTCGGTGGGGACCCCGGGACCGACTCTTGCTGGGGCCAACGTCCTGACTTTC.